One and the same sample provided the 10 T cell receptor beta chains below, sequenced in a study of blood T cell repertoires in COVID-19. This table comes from immunoSEQ multiplex PCR, and its TCRdb copy is limited to in-frame clones, with some not included. The sample includes tens of thousands of clones, 86% of them seen just once. Sample: peripheral blood. The receptors come from a man aged 40-50 years with acute or convalescent COVID-19.

The chain has TRBV11-3 and TRBJ2-2, with D hard to call. Germline CDR1 SGHNT, CDR2 YENEEA. The CDR3 runs 16 residues. With 0 bases removed from V and 2 bases from J, the gap between germline ends came to 10 bases. CDR3 sequence (DNA): TGTGCCAGCAGCTTAGATCCGGTCTTAAACACCGGGGAGCTGTTTTTT. Residues: CASSLDPVLNTGELFF.

The V and J genes are TRBV2 and TRBJ2-2; TRBD2 aligns across 9 bases. Germline-derived CDR1 and CDR2 are SNHLY and FYNNEI. Germline trimming cut 8 bases from V and 1 base from J; bases unmatched to any gene: 5. The CDR3 loop spans 15 amino acids. For the CDR3, the DNA is TGTGCCAGCCGGAGACTAGCGGTGAACACCGGGGAGCTGTTTTTT. It translates to CASRRLAVNTGELFF.

The V and J genes are TRBV3-1 (or the pseudogene TRBV3-2) and TRBJ1-1; D is ambiguous. The V end lost 3 bases, the J end lost 6 bases, and 8 bases lay between the germline ends. Germline lookup yields CDR1 LGHDT and CDR2 YNNKEL (reference sequence). CDR3 length: 12 amino acids. The CDR3 sequence is CASSQEPAEAFF. CDR3 bases: TGTGCCAGCAGCCAGGAGCCCGCTGAAGCTTTCTTT.

Written as DNA, the CDR3 is TGCGCCAGCAGTTCTGGGGGCGTTAACACTGAAGCTTTCTTT. Translation gives CASSSGGVNTEAFF. The chain recombines TRBV5-1 with TRBJ1-1; D is perhaps TRBD1 (6 bases). This CDR3 comprises 14 residues. Trimming left V 5 bases short and J 2 bases short, with 13 bases between. Germline lookup yields CDR1 SGHRS and CDR2 YFSETQ.

The chain carries TRBV2 and TRBJ2-5, with TRBD2 matching 9 bases. Per the germline V gene, CDR1 is SNHLY and CDR2 is FYNNEI. The V and J ends lost 3 bases and 4 bases, in that order; junction bases with no gene match: 9. This CDR3 spans 16 amino acids. In nucleotides, the CDR3 is TGTGCCAGCAGTGAGGGTAGCGGGGGTTCTCGAGAGACCCAGTACTTC. Translation gives CASSEGSGGSRETQYF.

The chain employs TRBV2 and TRBJ2-7, with unresolved D. In germline, CDR1 is SNHLY, CDR2 FYNNEI. The CDR3 has 11 residues. V dropped 6 bases and J dropped 12 bases, with 15 bases sitting between them. DNA of the CDR3: TGTGCCAGCAGGGTTCGGGTACTCGGGTACTTC. The encoded protein is CASRVRVLGYF.

This chain uses TRBV28 with TRBJ1-3; possibly TRBD1 for D (6 bases). The CDR3 has 16 residues. V lost 1 base, J lost 3 bases, and 13 bases lay in between. In germline, CDR1 is MDHEN, CDR2 SYDVKM. In nucleotides, the CDR3 is TGTGCCAGCAGTTTATCGCGGGGGGCTGATGGAAACACCATATATTTT. This gives the protein CASSLSRGADGNTIYF.

The chain carries TRBV2 and TRBJ1-1; 7 bases fit TRBD1. Germline values: CDR1 SNHLY, CDR2 FYNNEI. J gave up 7 bases and V 7 bases, and 6 bases lay outside the gene matches. The length of the CDR3 is 12 residues. CDR3 nucleotides: TGTGCCAGCAAGTCAGGGGGGAGTGAAGCTTTCTTT. Translation gives CASKSGGSEAFF.

The chain is built from TRBV11-2 and TRBJ2-5; possible D gene TRBD2, 5 bases. The V and J ends lost 3 bases and 1 base respectively, with 9 bases between them. Germline lookup yields CDR1 SGHAT and CDR2 FQNNGV. CDR3 size: 14 residues. The CDR3 protein is CASSLTGVQETQYF. The CDR3 bases are TGTGCCAGCAGCTTGACCGGGGTCCAAGAGACCCAGTACTTC. Supplemented by reference TRBV11-2 and TRBJ2-5, the full variable domain reads EAGVAQSPRYKIIEKRQSVAFWCNPISGHATLYWYQQILGQGPKLLIQFQNNGVVDDSQLPKDRFSAERLKGVDSTLKIQPAKLEDSAVYLCASSLTGVQETQYFGPGTRLLVL.

V is TRBV6-5 and J is TRBJ1-2; D possibly corresponds to TRBD1 (6 bases). The CDR3 sequence is 15 residues long. V shed 0 bases and J shed 2 bases, with 10 bases lying between them. The V gene's germline CDR1 is MNHEY and CDR2 SVGAGI. CDR3: CASSYSWDNNYGYTF. CDR3 bases: TGTGCCAGCAGTTACTCGTGGGACAACAACTATGGCTACACCTTC.